Reported below is one T cell receptor (beta chain). The data were taken from a study of blood T cell repertoires in COVID-19. Study summary: Acute and convalescent COVID-19 samples came from the United States, Italy and Spain. T cells, B-cell-depleted T cells, or PBMCs supplied cDNA or gDNA.

The CDR3 runs to 16 residues. V was trimmed by 0 bases and J by 0 bases, leaving 11 bases between them. Germline V CDR1 and CDR2: MNHEY, SVGAGI. Original processing notes: Amplification of reference gene primers was used by the study to estimate nucleated cell counts. Some clones are missing from TCRdb's copy, which holds only in-frame ones; the method was immunoSEQ multiplex PCR. D and trimming come from the DNA, and the V and J calls and clone size come from that table. Altogether 150,000 or so clones are present, roughly 83% being singletons, with the ten largest covering less than 15%. This rearrangement joins TRBV6-5 to TRBJ1-1; D is perhaps TRBD1 (5 bases). Material: peripheral blood. This receptor was obtained from a man aged 18 to 30 with active or convalescent COVID-19. CDR3 amino acids: CASSYSQGRMNTEAFF. The CDR3, as DNA: TGTGCCAGCAGTTACTCGCAGGGCCGGATGAACACTGAAGCTTTCTTT.